This T cell receptor beta chain appears in the sequencing data of a study of blood T cell repertoires in COVID-19. Overall study: Both acute and convalescent COVID-19 samples were obtained from the United States, Italy and Spain. From T cells, B-cell-depleted T cells, or PBMCs came the material, which was cDNA or gDNA.

Germline CDR1 and CDR2: LNHDA and SQIVND (reference sequence). The CDR3 has 12 residues. V was cut by 4 bases and J by 4 bases, with 7 bases left in between. Per the original methods: Nucleated cell number was recorded as an estimate derived from reference gene primer amplification. Measured with immunoSEQ multiplex PCR; TCRdb has only the in-frame clones, and not every one. Clone size and V and J calls were adopted from that table, with D and trimming inferred from the DNA. This sample has some 57,000 clones, with around 84% found just once. The receptor's source is a man aged 65 to 85 with acute or convalescent COVID-19. Input material: peripheral blood. The chain joins TRBV19 to TRBJ1-2; D not certain. In DNA form, the CDR3 reads TGTGCCAGTAGTACGAACTCCTATGGCTACACCTTC. It encodes CASSTNSYGYTF. The variable domain in full, with the rest retrieved from reference TRBV19 and TRBJ1-2, is DGGITQSPKYLFRKEGQNVTLSCEQNLNHDAMYWYRQDPGQGLRLIYYSQIVNDFQKGDIAEGYSVSREKKESFPLTVTSAQKNPTAFYLCASSTNSYGYTFGSGTRLTVV.